These 32 T cell receptor beta chains originate from one sample sequenced in a study of regulatory T cells in long-lasting Graves disease. With iRepertoire HTBI primers and Arm-PCR of CDR3 regions, TCR beta libraries were built. TCRdb re-derived calls from the multiplex PCR reads in MiXCR, one entry per CDR3 protein. Here the sample spans roughly 400,000 distinct CDR3 sequences, approximately 16% being singletons. As for time point: newly diagnosed GD, antithyroid drugs for less than 3 months. Scientists built the TCR library using RNA that was extracted from PBMCs. These same data were also listed under a study on T cells in Graves' hyperthyroidism and ophthalmopathy.

Sequencing was performed on peripheral blood mononuclear cells (PBMCs), taken at new diagnosis, from a patient treated with antithyroid drugs. The receptors were gathered from a woman between 40 and 55 years old with Graves disease.

This sequence joins TRBV7-6 and TRBJ1-2; D possibly corresponds to TRBD1 (6 bases). Germline CDR1 reads SGHVS; CDR2 reads FNYEAQ. Trimming removed 6 bases at V and 4 bases at J, with 18 bases between. There are 15 residues in the CDR3. CDR3 in DNA: TGTGCCAGCAGTTTACTAGCGGGAGGGGGCTATGGCTACACCTTC. Translation: CASSLLAGGGYGYTF. Full variable domain (outside the CDR3, taken from reference TRBV7-6 and TRBJ1-2): GAGVSQSPRYKVTKRGQDVALRCDPISGHVSLYWYRQALGQGPEFLTYFNYEAQQDKSGLPNDRFSAERPEGSISTLTIQRTEQRDSAMYRCASSLLAGGGYGYTFGSGTRLTVV.

This clonotype came up a few times. The J gene is TRBJ1-5, the V gene TRBV18; perhaps TRBD1 as D (6 bases). Trimming took 6 bases from V and 0 from J, leaving 12 bases between them. The CDR3 has 15 residues. Germline values: CDR1 KGHSH, CDR2 LQKENI. The CDR3 reads CASSSQGYSNQPQHF. For the CDR3, the DNA is TGTGCCAGCTCTTCACAGGGCTATAGCAATCAGCCCCAGCATTTT. The complete variable domain, with remaining parts taken from reference TRBV18 and TRBJ1-5, reads NAGVMQNPRHLVRRRGQEARLRCSPMKGHSHVYWYRQLPEEGLKFMVYLQKENIIDESGMPKERFSAEFPKEGPSILRIQQVVRGDSAAYFCASSSQGYSNQPQHFGDGTRLSIL.

V and J are TRBV6-1 and TRBJ1-1; TRBD1 aligns across 7 bases. CDR3 length: 13 residues. V shed 6 bases and J 4 bases; nucleotides not matched to a gene: 5. The germline gives CDR1 MNHNS, CDR2 SASEGT. The CDR3 spells CASRSGTVTEAFF. The CDR3 DNA reads as TGTGCCAGCAGATCGGGGACAGTCACTGAAGCTTTCTTT.

Of note for this clonotype: With a much larger clone just one base away, this may be a read error. The rearrangement joins TRBV3-1 to TRBJ2-1; D gene ambiguous. The CDR3 loop spans 12 amino acids. Germline values: CDR1 LGHDT, CDR2 YNNKEL (reference sequence). With 1 base removed from V and 10 bases from J, the gap between germline ends came to 8 bases. The DNA of the CDR3 is TGTGCCAGCAGCCAAGTTAGTGAGGAGCAGTTCTTC. Translation gives CASSQVSEEQFF.

This clonotype occurred a few times. This chain joins TRBV6-4 and TRBJ2-1; D is ambiguous. Germline V gives CDR1 MRHNA, CDR2 SNTAGT. V dropped 8 bases and J dropped 5 bases, with 16 bases sitting between them. The CDR3 consists of 14 residues. The CDR3 reads CASPPRLLNNEQFF. The CDR3 DNA follows: TGTGCCAGCCCCCCCCGGCTGCTAAACAATGAGCAGTTCTTC.

This chain connects TRBV29-1 to TRBJ2-1, with D hard to call. V lost 5 bases and J lost 6, with 14 bases in between. CDR3 length: 13 residues. In germline, CDR1 is SQVTM, CDR2 ANQGSEA. The CDR3 loop is CSVLRLLANEQFF. The CDR3 nucleotides read TGCAGCGTTCTCCGACTCCTCGCCAATGAGCAGTTCTTC.

V is TRBV28 and J is TRBJ2-6; D is unclear. Germline CDR1 is MDHEN and CDR2 is SYDVKM. This CDR3 has 14 residues. V was pared by 10 bases and J by 0 bases, with 10 bases between. The CDR3 loop is CAKGSSSGANVLTF. CDR3 sequence (DNA): TGTGCCAAAGGATCTAGCTCTGGGGCCAACGTCCTGACTTTC.

This clonotype was seen repeatedly, ten times or more. The chain employs TRBV12-3 or TRBV12-4 and TRBJ1-5; D unresolved. V gave up 1 base and J gave up 7 bases, with 14 bases separating them. The CDR3 is made up of 15 amino acids. The CDR3 protein is CASSLEGRTGQPQHF. CDR3 nucleotide sequence: TGTGCCAGCAGTTTAGAGGGTAGGACGGGGCAGCCCCAGCATTTT.

J is TRBJ2-1 and V is TRBV6-2 or TRBV6-3; weak D call: TRBD1 (6 bases). V was shortened by 2 bases and J by 0 bases, with 8 bases between the two germline ends. This CDR3 comprises 15 residues. CDR1 MNHEY and CDR2 SVGEGT come from the germline V gene. The CDR3 nucleotides are TGTGCCAGCAGTTACGGGACACCCTCCTACAATGAGCAGTTCTTC. Amino acids: CASSYGTPSYNEQFF.

This clonotype was found many times. The chain combines TRBV12-3 or TRBV12-4 with TRBJ2-7, with 8 bases matching TRBD2. The CDR3 contains 14 residues. Unmatched junction bases numbered 3, after V lost 2 bases and J lost 3 bases. The CDR3 here is CASSLSTSDYEQYF. CDR3 in DNA: TGTGCCAGCAGTTTATCGACTAGCGACTACGAGCAGTACTTC.

The chain is built from TRBV25-1 and TRBJ1-4; D unresolved. Trimming took off 9 bases at V and 8 bases at J, with 13 bases between the two ends. Per the germline V gene, CDR1 is MGHDK and CDR2 is SYGVNS. The CDR3 is 12 amino acids. The CDR3 loop is CASEVVGEKLFF. Here the CDR3 DNA reads TGTGCCAGTGAGGTCGTCGGGGAAAAACTGTTTTTT.

With regard to this clonotype: A much larger clone lies a single base off, so this may be a read error. The chain is built from TRBV9 and TRBJ1-2; unclear D gene. CDR3 size: 12 residues. Germline V gene sequence: CDR1 SGDLS, CDR2 YYNGEE. The CDR3 here is CVSSGRRYGYTF. For the CDR3, the DNA is TGTGTCAGCAGCGGCAGGAGATATGGCTACACCTTC.

This clonotype was found many times. This chain joins TRBV20-1 and TRBJ2-1, with D possibly being TRBD2 (5 bases). Germline CDR1 reads DFQATT; CDR2 reads SNEGSKA (reference sequence). Trimming took 4 bases from V and 7 from J, leaving 14 bases between them. The CDR3 runs to 13 residues. CDR3 in amino acids: CSATGGVRNEQFF. CDR3 in DNA: TGCAGTGCTACTGGAGGTGTACGGAATGAGCAGTTCTTC.

This sequence joins TRBV5-5 and TRBJ2-4; 10 bases are a match to TRBD2. The CDR3 runs to 18 residues. V shed 1 base, J shed 4 bases, and the junction held 11 bases outside the gene matches. CDR1 and CDR2 from the germline V gene are SGHKS and YYEKEE (reference sequence). The CDR3 loop reads CASSLLPSGGAEKNIQYF. CDR3 in DNA: TGTGCCAGCAGCTTGCTACCTAGCGGGGGAGCGGAGAAAAACATTCAGTACTTC.

In regard to this clonotype: With a much larger clone just one base away, this may be a read error. The conserved closing phenylalanine or tryptophan is absent in this CDR3, likely reflecting a read error. The genes are TRBV3-1 and TRBJ2-2; 10 positions match TRBD2. After removal of 1 base from V and 0 bases from J, the junction contained 8 bases not matched to a gene. Germline V gives CDR1 LGHDT, CDR2 YNNKEL (reference sequence). The CDR3 consists of 19 residues. CDR3 nucleotide sequence: TGTGCCAGCAGCCAAGGGCTAGCGGGGGCCATCGCGAACACCGGGGAGCTGTTTCTT. This translates into CASSQGLAGAIANTGELFL.

This clonotype was found a few times. CDR3 loop: CATTRHAGGPRLRGNTIYF. The CDR3 region has the DNA TGTGCCACCACCCGGCACGCAGGGGGCCCTAGGTTGAGAGGAAACACCATATATTTT. The J gene is TRBJ1-3, the V gene TRBV12-3 or TRBV12-4; 8 nucleotides align to TRBD1. V lost 10 bases, J lost 4 bases, and 24 bases stayed unmatched. This CDR3 is 19 amino acids long.

The sample holds many counts of this clonotype. This rearrangement joins TRBV18 to TRBJ1-2, with 10 bases aligning to TRBD1. CDR3 length: 14 amino acids. Germline V gives CDR1 KGHSH, CDR2 LQKENI. Trimming removed 1 base from V and 6 bases from J; junction bases left unmatched: 2. Here the CDR3 reads CASSPRQGADGYTF. CDR3 in DNA: TGTGCCAGCTCACCACGACAGGGGGCAGATGGCTACACCTTC. The full variable domain, with the rest looked up from reference TRBV18 and TRBJ1-2, is NAGVMQNPRHLVRRRGQEARLRCSPMKGHSHVYWYRQLPEEGLKFMVYLQKENIIDESGMPKERFSAEFPKEGPSILRIQQVVRGDSAAYFCASSPRQGADGYTFGSGTRLTVV.

This clonotype was observed at least ten times. The chain combines TRBV18 with TRBJ2-1, with 13 positions matching TRBD2. This CDR3 is built from 16 residues. Germline values: CDR1 KGHSH, CDR2 LQKENI. The V segment lost 4 bases and the J segment 6 bases; nucleotides outside the gene matches: 6. The CDR3 region has the DNA TGTGCCAGCTCACACGGGACTAGCGGGGCGAGCAATGAGCAGTTCTTC. Translation: CASSHGTSGASNEQFF.

As for this clonotype: One end of the junction does not line up with germline, which may come from a read error. The rearrangement joins TRBV3-1 to TRBJ2-7, with 7 nucleotides matching TRBD2. The CDR3 consists of 14 residues. Germline values: CDR1 LGHDT, CDR2 YNNKEL (reference sequence). CDR3 loop: CASCQIGTNYEQYF. The DNA for the CDR3 is TGTGCCAGCTGCCAAATCGGGACTAACTACGAGCAGTACTTC.

This chain links TRBV29-1 with TRBJ2-3, with 9 bases lining up with TRBD1. The V and J ends lost 5 bases and 3 bases, in that order; junction bases with no gene match: 6. This CDR3 comprises 14 residues. From germline, CDR1 is SQVTM and CDR2 ANQGSEA. CDR3 in amino acids: CSVTGTGRTDTQYF. The CDR3 DNA follows: TGCAGCGTTACAGGGACAGGGAGGACAGATACGCAGTATTTT.

This clonotype is medium-sized in the sample. This sequence joins TRBV7-6 and TRBJ2-3, with D hard to call. Germline lookup yields CDR1 SGHVS and CDR2 FNYEAQ. Trimming stripped 5 bases from V and 0 bases from J, with 3 bases between. This CDR3 comprises 12 residues. Written as DNA, the CDR3 is TGTGCCAGCAGCATGAGCACAGATACGCAGTATTTT. It translates to CASSMSTDTQYF. The full variable domain, rest sourced from reference TRBV7-6 and TRBJ2-3, is GAGVSQSPRYKVTKRGQDVALRCDPISGHVSLYWYRQALGQGPEFLTYFNYEAQQDKSGLPNDRFSAERPEGSISTLTIQRTEQRDSAMYRCASSMSTDTQYFGPGTRLTVL.

Many counts were recorded for this clonotype. The rearrangement joins TRBV28 to TRBJ2-6, with D uncertain. V lost 4 bases to trimming and J lost 1 base, with 8 bases between them. From germline, CDR1 is MDHEN and CDR2 SYDVKM. The CDR3 contains 15 residues. The CDR3 is CASSSGGSGANVLTF. The CDR3 nucleotides are TGTGCCAGCAGTTCCGGTGGGTCTGGGGCCAACGTCCTGACTTTC.

This clonotype was found many times. This chain uses TRBV7-9 with TRBJ2-7, with D hard to call. Germline V lookup: CDR1 SEHNR, CDR2 FQNEAQ (reference sequence). V lost 6 bases, J lost 3 bases, and 21 bases lay in between. The CDR3 runs to 16 residues. CDR3 sequence reads: CASSQYPRLAGYEQYF. DNA for the CDR3: TGTGCCAGCAGTCAATACCCAAGACTCGCAGGCTACGAGCAGTACTTC.

This clonotype was seen at least ten times. The chain combines TRBV9 with TRBJ1-2, with D possibly matching TRBD1 (5 bases). Trimming removed 0 bases from V and 6 bases from J, with 9 bases in between. The CDR3 is made up of 13 amino acids. From germline, CDR1 is SGDLS and CDR2 YYNGEE. In nucleotides, the CDR3 is TGTGCCAGCAGCGTAGAACAGGAGAATGGCTACACCTTC. Protein product: CASSVEQENGYTF.

CDR3 in amino acids: CASSVSISSEQYF. CDR3 DNA sequence: TGTGCCAGCAGCGTATCCATAAGCAGCGAGCAGTACTTC. The V and J genes are TRBV9 and TRBJ2-7, with no clear D. CDR3 size: 13 residues. CDR1 SGDLS and CDR2 YYNGEE come from the germline V gene. Trimming left V 1 base short and J 6 bases short, with 11 bases between.

The sample holds many counts of this clonotype. The rearrangement joins TRBV6-2 or TRBV6-3 to TRBJ2-3, with TRBD2 matching over 12 bases. J was trimmed by 3 bases and V by 5 bases; bases with no gene match: 6. CDR3 length: 16 amino acids. Germline V gene data show CDR1 as MNHEY and CDR2 as SVGEGT. DNA for the CDR3: TGTGCCAGCAGTAAGGGAGGACTAGCGGGAACAGATACGCAGTATTTT. It encodes CASSKGGLAGTDTQYF.

This clonotype came up many times. This rearrangement joins TRBV15 to TRBJ2-7; D gene unclear. The CDR3 runs to 15 residues. Germline CDR1 is LNHNV and CDR2 is YYDKDF (reference sequence). With 0 bases removed from V and 7 bases from J, the gap between germline ends came to 16 bases. The CDR3: CATSRDLGKAQEQYF. CDR3 bases: TGTGCCACCAGCAGAGATCTGGGGAAAGCTCAAGAGCAGTACTTC.

This clonotype occurred many times. This sequence joins TRBV2 and TRBJ2-7; possibly TRBD1 for D (5 bases). Germline V gene data show CDR1 as SNHLY and CDR2 as FYNNEI. Trimming cost V 4 bases and J 2 bases, with 21 bases left between them. This CDR3 is 17 amino acids long. CDR3 amino acids: CASSGGVNGLNPYEQYF. DNA for the CDR3: TGTGCCAGCAGTGGGGGCGTTAATGGGCTCAACCCCTACGAGCAGTACTTC.

The chain recombines TRBV20-1 with TRBJ2-5; D might be TRBD2 (6 bases). The V gene lost 2 bases and the J gene lost 2 bases, with 24 bases spanning the gap. CDR3 length: 18 residues. Germline V gives CDR1 DFQATT, CDR2 SNEGSKA (reference sequence). In nucleotides, the CDR3 is TGCAGTGCTAGAATGACTAGAGGGATGTCCGGGATTCAAGAGACCCAGTACTTC. Translated, it gives CSARMTRGMSGIQETQYF.

This clonotype was picked up many times. The chain combines TRBV24-1 with TRBJ2-3, with 7 bases identical to TRBD2. Germline V lookup: CDR1 KGHDR, CDR2 SFDVKD. The CDR3 loop spans 16 amino acids. V gave up 3 bases and J gave up 2 bases; unmatched junction bases: 7. The CDR3: CATSDNVAGNTDTQYF. The CDR3 DNA reads TGTGCCACCAGTGATAACGTAGCGGGCAACACAGATACGCAGTATTTT.

In regard to this clonotype: A read error may explain this, as a much larger clone is one base away. The chain combines TRBV10-3 with TRBJ2-7, with 8 bases that match TRBD1. Germline V gives CDR1 ENHRY, CDR2 SYGVKD. This CDR3 contains 14 residues. The CDR3 region has the DNA TGTGCCACCAGTGAAGGGACAGGACACTACGAGCAGTACTTC. Translated, it gives CATSEGTGHYEQYF.

A word on this clonotype: No DNA is shown, since the ends of the CDR3 on it are uncertain; the CDR3 is the one TCRdb lists. The chain carries TRBV28 and TRBJ2-2; the table's D call, TRBD1, was not checked against the DNA. In germline, CDR1 is MDHEN, CDR2 SYDVKM. Both ends counted, the CDR3 spans 17 residues. CDR3 in amino acids: CASSLWTGTPTPGSCFF.